This T cell receptor beta chain was captured in a study of follicular helper T cells after annual influenza vaccination. Whole-study context: Sampling occurred days 0, 7 and 28 after each influenza vaccination. For some subjects, blood spans the 2013-2014, 2014-2015 and 2015-2016 annual vaccinations. Study-wide points: ICOS-CD38- cTfh most often held earlier Day 7 ICOS+CD38+ clones.

Clones were sequenced by immunoSEQ multiplex PCR, and TCRdb holds only the in-frame ones, with some missing. The profile shows 9,500 to 13,000 clones, under 85% of them singletons. Time point in this sample: 2014-2015 season, 7 days after vaccination. As regards this clone: Antigen unknown.

Trimming pared 6 bases from V and 4 bases from J, leaving 15 bases between. The CDR3 sequence is 14 residues long. Germline CDR1 reads MNHEY; CDR2 reads SMNVEV (reference sequence). This sample comprised CXCR5- memory CD4+ T cells sorted from blood, obtained 7 days after influenza vaccination. The chain has TRBV27 and TRBJ1-1, with D unresolved. This clonotype originated in an adult who received the influenza vaccine. CDR3 residues: CASSHERGATEAFF. CDR3 DNA sequence: TGTGCCAGCAGCCATGAACGAGGAGCCACTGAAGCTTTCTTT.